This T cell receptor beta chain was found in a study of blood T cell repertoires in COVID-19. Study details: Researchers got acute and convalescent COVID-19 samples from the United States, Italy and Spain. Nucleic acid was either cDNA or gDNA, and it came from T cells, B-cell-depleted T cells, or PBMCs.

V lost 3 bases, J lost 3 bases, and 8 bases lay in between. The CDR3 length is 14 residues. CDR1 is KGHDR and CDR2 is SFDVKD in the germline V gene. Authors' processing steps: Amplifying reference gene primers gave estimates of nucleated cell counts. Only in-frame clones appear in the TCRdb table, and some are missing; sequencing was by immunoSEQ multiplex PCR. V, J and clone size are those of that table, while D and trimming were read from the DNA. Seen here are roughly 130,000 clones, 80% to 90% observed once, and the top ten hold about 4.5%. Of note for this clone: Other DNA sequences within the sample encode an identical CDR3.

The chain uses TRBV24-1 and TRBJ1-5, with D possibly TRBD1 on 5 matching bases. The TCR sequence derives from a man aged 40-49 years with acute or convalescent COVID-19. What was sequenced was peripheral blood. The CDR3 region is CATSDTGDNQPQHF. The DNA of the CDR3 is TGTGCCACCAGTGATACAGGAGACAATCAGCCCCAGCATTTT.